This entry concerns a single TCR beta chain. In its sample, this clonotype was seen many times. This receptor's antigen is unknown. Base qualities are not recorded, but no much larger clone differs from it by a single base. The CDR3 spans 15 residues, from the cysteine through the phenylalanine. Only CDR3 DNA is held: 45 bases, read in frame from base 1. The germline V gene yields SGHTA for CDR1 and FQGNSA for CDR2. V is shortened by 1 base, J by 4 bases, and the region joining them spans 13 bases. Sequenced on an Illumina HiSeq 1500. Starting from the raw public reads, TCRdb applied fastp trimming at Q25, assembled clones with MiXCR and retained in-frame beta chains. When rows share a CDR3 protein, they turn into one entry using the most common DNA and genes. The sample table contains roughly 300,000 distinct CDR3 sequences; only one count was recorded for over 7.5% of them. The top ten clones comprise roughly 4% of the sample.

These data come from a study of T cell repertoires in cytomegalovirus infection (dated by TCRdb to between 2018 and 2020). Regarding the study in general: The HLA type of each donor mattered for the analysis, because public TCR beta signatures pointed to carriage of CMV infection along with the matching HLA type. What the authors observed across the whole study: In the ex vivo response, HLA-C-restricted CMV-specific TCR beta clonotypes were dominant, and in two of eight donors the single most frequent clonotype came from this HLA-C-restricted group. Cumulative frequency of public TCR beta family members discriminated carriers of CMV infection plus the relevant HLA type in this cohort and an independent approximately 350-donor cohort.

The TCR sequence derives from a human donor in good health (CMV status not recorded). Some clones in this sample may be carry-over from other donors' samples. Sequences were obtained from PBMCs. The rearrangement combines TRBV7-2 with TRBJ1-2; no confident D gene assignment can be made. Here the CDR3 is given as CASSLEGREFYGYTF. The nucleotide sequence is given as TGTGCCAGCAGCTTAGAAGGGCGGGAGTTCTATGGCTACACCTTC.